This TCR beta chain originates from a study of vaccination effects on CD4 cells after COVID-19. Study summary: A median of 72 days separated the second dose and sampling. Every well housed about 1.8 million PBMC, which grew in culture alongside about 9 IU/ml IL-2 and approximately 10 ug/ml peptides. Study findings and constraints: Researchers reported few convalescent patients and no early post-infection timepoints in the study.

Method: immunoSEQ multiplex PCR; TCRdb's copy keeps in-frame clones and lacks some. The repertoire holds tens of thousands of clones, with roughly four fifths as singletons. Germline values: CDR1 SGHKS, CDR2 YYEKEE (reference sequence). The V and J ends lost 6 bases and 8 bases, in that order; junction bases with no gene match: 19. The CDR3 consists of 16 residues. Comment on this clone: What it binds is not known.

Isolating CD4+ T cells followed more than 9 days of culture. Either the mRNA-1273 or the BNT162b2 vaccine was given to participants as two doses. It was on days 3 and 7 that half the medium was replaced with IL-2 medium. The chain is built from TRBV5-5 and TRBJ2-5; 7 nucleotides match TRBD1. The sequence derives from a human donor who received a COVID-19 vaccine. The sequenced sample was CD4+ T cells from PBMCs cultured without peptide, obtained after COVID-19 vaccination. CDR3 region: CASKTSGTVHSSTQYF. In DNA, the CDR3 is TGTGCCAGCAAAACCTCCGGGACAGTTCATTCAAGTACCCAGTACTTC.